The TCR beta chain under discussion was sequenced for a study of tissue T cells after allogeneic stem cell transplantation. Libraries were prepared by immunoSEQ multiplex PCR; TCRdb keeps only in-frame clonotypes and omits some of them. Of around 10,000 clones listed, more than 30% are singletons. Time point here: mouse harvest day 7 after allogeneic transplant. Each mouse received 10^7 T-cell-depleted marrow cells plus 10^6 splenic CD5+ T cells by tail vein. This clone was seen a few times. Its antigen is not identified. All gene names here are mouse names. The read ends 1 residue early relative to the CDR3; the germline J gene fills the gap. The germline V gene encodes CDR1 KGHTA and CDR2 FQNQQP. This CDR3 region has 14 residues. Whole-study findings and limits: Limitations included a small, clinically heterogeneous cohort and limited sampling depth. Anatomically similar tissues had similar TCR repertoires within each patient. The study did not identify alloreactive or antigen-specific tissue TCRs, and some clones might be persisting host cells. Only a limited share of tissue TCRs appeared in blood or spleen.

The J gene is TRBJ1-5, the V gene TRBV23; the table's D gene call, TRBD1, was not cross checked with the DNA. Sequenced material: skin. This clonotype was sampled from a female BALB/c mouse given C57BL/6 T cells with graft-versus-host disease after an allogeneic hematopoietic cell transplant. The CDR3 sequence: CSSSQQGGNQAPLF. The DNA read from the CDR3 is TGCTCCAGCAGTCAACAGGGCGGCAACCAGGCTCCGCTT. The whole variable domain, filled in from reference TRBV23 and TRBJ1-5, reads DAAVTQKPRYLIKMKGQEAEMKCIPEKGHTAVFWYQQKQSKELKFLIYFQNQQPLDQIDMVKERFSAVCPSSSLCSLGIRTCEAEDSALYLCSSSQQGGNQAPLFGEGTRLSVL.